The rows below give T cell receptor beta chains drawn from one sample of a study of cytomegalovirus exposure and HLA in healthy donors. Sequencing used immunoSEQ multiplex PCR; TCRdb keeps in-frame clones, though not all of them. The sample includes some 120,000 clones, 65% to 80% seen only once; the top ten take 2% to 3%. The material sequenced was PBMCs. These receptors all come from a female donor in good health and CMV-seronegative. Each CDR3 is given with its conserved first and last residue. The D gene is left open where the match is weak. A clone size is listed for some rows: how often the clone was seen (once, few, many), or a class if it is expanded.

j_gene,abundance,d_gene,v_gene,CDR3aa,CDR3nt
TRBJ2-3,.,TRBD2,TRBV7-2,CASSALAGGGNTQYF,TGTGCCAGCAGCGCCCTAGCGGGGGGGGGAAATACGCAGTATTTT
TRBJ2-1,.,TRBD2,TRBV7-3,CASSSPGLAGSSGNEQFF,TGTGCCAGCAGCTCACCGGGACTAGCGGGGTCAAGTGGGAATGAGCAGTTCTTC
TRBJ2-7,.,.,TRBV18,CASSPLEQGIDEQYF,TGTGCCAGCTCACCATTGGAGCAGGGTATCGACGAGCAGTACTTC
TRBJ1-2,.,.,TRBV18,CASSPETVQTNYGYTF,TGTGCCAGCTCACCAGAGACAGTACAAACTAACTATGGCTACACCTTC
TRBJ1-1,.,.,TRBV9,CASSVAPHTEAFF,TGTGCCAGCAGCGTAGCTCCCCACACTGAAGCTTTCTTT
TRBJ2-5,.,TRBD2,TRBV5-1,CASSSGLAGAQTQYF,TGCGCCAGCAGCTCGGGACTAGCGGGGGCACAGACCCAGTACTTC
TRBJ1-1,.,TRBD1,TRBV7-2,CASSSDRGRGDTEAFF,TGTGCCAGCAGCTCAGACAGGGGGCGCGGGGACACTGAAGCTTTCTTT
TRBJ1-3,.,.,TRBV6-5,CASSGLNSGNTIYF,TGTGCCAGCAGTGGACTGAACTCTGGAAACACCATATATTTT
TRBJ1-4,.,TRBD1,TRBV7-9,CASSFGQGGNEKLFF,TGTGCCAGCAGCTTCGGACAGGGGGGTAATGAAAAACTGTTTTTT
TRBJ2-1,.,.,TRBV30,CAWSVGQEQFF,TGTGCCTGGAGTGTTGGACAAGAGCAGTTCTTC
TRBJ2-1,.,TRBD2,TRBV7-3,CASSLNGGGNNEQFF,TGTGCCAGCAGCTTAAATGGCGGGGGGAACAATGAGCAGTTCTTC
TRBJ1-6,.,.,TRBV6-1,CASSSRDGNSPLHF,TGTGCCAGCAGTTCCCGGGATGGTAATTCACCCCTCCACTTT
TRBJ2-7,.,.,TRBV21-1,CASSRRQGAHEQYF,TGTGCCAGCAGCAGACGACAGGGAGCCCACGAGCAGTACTTC
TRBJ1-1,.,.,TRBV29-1,CSVRTTQVNTEAFF,TGCAGCGTCCGGACAACTCAAGTGAACACTGAAGCTTTCTTC
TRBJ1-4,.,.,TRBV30,CAWSRGRDEKLFF,TGTGCCTGGAGCAGGGGACGGGATGAAAAACTGTTTTTT
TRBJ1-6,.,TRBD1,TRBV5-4,CASSSSDRVNSPLHF,TGTGCCAGCAGCTCTTCAGACAGGGTTAATTCACCCCTCCACTTT
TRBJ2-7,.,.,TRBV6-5,CASSRLGFAGEQYF,TGTGCCAGCAGTCGGTTGGGGTTCGCGGGGGAGCAGTACTTC
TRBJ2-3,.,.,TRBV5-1,CASSDRQYTDTQYF,TGCGCCAGCAGCGACAGACAGTACACAGATACGCAGTATTTT
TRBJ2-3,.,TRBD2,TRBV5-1,CASSSPRETGTDTQYF,TGCGCCAGCAGCTCCCCGCGGGAGACGGGGACAGATACGCAGTATTTT
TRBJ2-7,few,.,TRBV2,CAKRTDSYEQYF,TGTGCCAAACGGACAGACAGCTACGAGCAGTACTTC
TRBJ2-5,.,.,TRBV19,CASSIGGPLGDQYF,TGTGCCAGTAGTATCGGGGGGCCGTTAGGAGACCAGTACTTC
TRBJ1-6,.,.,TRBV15,CATSREFGNSPLHF,TGTGCCACCAGCAGAGAGTTCGGGAATTCACCCCTCCACTTT
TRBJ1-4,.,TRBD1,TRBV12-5,CASGFETGDRGHTNEKLFF,TGTGCTAGTGGTTTCGAAACGGGCGACAGGGGTCACACTAATGAAAAACTGTTTTTT
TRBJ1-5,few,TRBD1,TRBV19,CASRGTGITQPQHF,TGTGCCAGTAGAGGGACAGGGATTACTCAGCCCCAGCATTTT
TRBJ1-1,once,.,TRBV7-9,CSSSQEGAEAFF,TGTTCCAGCAGTCAGGAGGGTGCTGAAGCTTTCTTT
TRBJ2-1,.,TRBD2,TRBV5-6,CASSLGGGSYNEQFF,TGTGCCAGCAGCTTAGGCGGGGGTTCCTACAATGAGCAGTTCTTC
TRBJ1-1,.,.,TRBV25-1,CASSEGRLTEAFF,TGTGCCAGCAGTGAAGGCAGGTTAACTGAAGCTTTCTTT
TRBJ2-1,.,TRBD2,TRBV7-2,CASSSSGGASYNEQFF,TGTGCCAGCAGCAGTAGCGGGGGCGCCTCCTACAATGAGCAGTTCTTC
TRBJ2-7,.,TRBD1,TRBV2,CASETGENEQYF,TGTGCCAGCGAGACAGGGGAAAACGAGCAGTACTTC
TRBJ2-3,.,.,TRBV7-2,CASSGTGTDTQYF,TGTGCCAGCAGCGGGACTGGCACAGATACGCAGTATTTT
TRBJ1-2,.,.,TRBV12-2,CASRLVVVRGYGYTF,TGTGCAAGTCGCTTAGTCGTTGTCAGGGGCTATGGCTACACCTTC
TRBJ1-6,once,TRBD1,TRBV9,CASSVATGQGSLLHF,TGTGCCAGCAGCGTAGCTACAGGACAGGGCTCACTCCTCCACTTT
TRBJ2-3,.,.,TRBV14,CASSQDRLPRDTQYF,TGTGCCAGCAGCCAAGATCGACTACCTAGGGATACGCAGTATTTT
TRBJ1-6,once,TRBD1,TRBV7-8,CASSLSGQWNSPLHF,TGTGCCAGCAGCTTATCGGGACAGTGGAATTCACCCCTCCACTTT
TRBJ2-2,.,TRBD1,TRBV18,CASSPSGTGSSGELFF,TGTGCCAGCTCACCAAGCGGGACAGGGTCTTCCGGGGAGCTGTTTTTT
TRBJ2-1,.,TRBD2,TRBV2,CAVTSLYNEQFF,TGTGCCGTGACTAGCCTTTACAATGAGCAGTTCTTC
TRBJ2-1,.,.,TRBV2,CASSDLWQTNNEQFF,TGTGCCAGCAGTGATTTATGGCAAACGAACAATGAGCAGTTCTTC
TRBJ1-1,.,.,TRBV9,CASSVEGRGYTEAFF,TGTGCCAGCAGCGTAGAGGGCAGGGGATACACTGAAGCTTTCTTT
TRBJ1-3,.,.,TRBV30,CAWSFAAETSSGNTIYF,TGTGCCTGGAGTTTTGCGGCGGAAACAAGCTCTGGAAACACCATATATTTT
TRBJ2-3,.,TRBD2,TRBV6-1,CASSEWGGGAGEQYF,TGTGCCAGCAGTGAATGGGGCGGGGGGGCCGGGGAGCAGTATTTT
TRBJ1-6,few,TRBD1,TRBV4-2,CASSQAGGEGPHRSPLHF,TGTGCCAGCAGCCAAGCAGGGGGAGAGGGTCCCCACCGTTCACCCCTCCACTTT
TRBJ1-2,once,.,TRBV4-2,CASSQDVLRGGNYGYTF,TGTGCCAGCAGCCAAGATGTTTTGAGGGGAGGAAACTATGGCTACACCTTC
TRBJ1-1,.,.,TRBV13,CASSLGRVNTEAFF,TGCGCCAGCAGCTTAGGCAGGGTGAACACTGAAGCTTTCTTT
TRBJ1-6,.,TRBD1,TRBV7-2,CASSLAPGTGHALHF,TGTGCCAGCAGCTTAGCCCCCGGGACAGGGCACGCCCTCCACTTT
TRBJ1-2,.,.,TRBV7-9,CASSLGSDYGYTF,TGTGCCAGCAGCTTAGGGTCGGACTATGGCTACACCTTC
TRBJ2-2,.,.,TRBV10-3,CAISGGGQGTGELFF,TGTGCCATCAGTGGCGGGGGCCAGGGCACCGGGGAGCTGTTTTTT
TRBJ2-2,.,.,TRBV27,CASSPYTGELFF,TGTGCCAGCAGTCCATACACCGGGGAGCTGTTTTTT
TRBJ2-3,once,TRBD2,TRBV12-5,CASGSGGASDTQYF,TGTGCTAGTGGTAGCGGGGGGGCATCAGATACGCAGTATTTT
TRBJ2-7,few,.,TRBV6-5,CASGATYEQYF,TGTGCCAGCGGGGCCACCTACGAGCAGTACTTC
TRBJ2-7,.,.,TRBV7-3,CASSLIPGGNEQYF,TGTGCCAGCAGCTTAATTCCAGGGGGGAACGAGCAGTACTTC
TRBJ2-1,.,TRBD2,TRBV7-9,CASSLPGGWHEQFF,TGTGCCAGCAGCTTACCGGGGGGGTGGCATGAGCAGTTCTTC
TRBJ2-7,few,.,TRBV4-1,CASSQDGSEQYF,TGCGCCAGCAGCCAAGATGGCAGCGAGCAGTACTTC
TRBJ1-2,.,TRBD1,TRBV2,CASSEGPGQGFGYTF,TGTGCCAGCAGTGAAGGTCCGGGACAGGGCTTCGGCTACACCTTC
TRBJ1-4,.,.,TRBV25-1,CASSEYRQGGEKLFF,TGTGCCAGCAGTGAATACAGGCAGGGTGGCGAAAAACTGTTTTTT